Shown below are 20 T cell receptor beta chains from a single sample sequenced in a study of T cell responses to AZD1222 COVID-19 vaccine. The table came from immunoSEQ multiplex PCR; TCRdb's copy has only in-frame clones and leaves some out. The sample shows around 91,000 clones, nearly 90% of them seen only once. The source material was peripheral blood, sampled on day 0 of AZD1222 vaccination. These receptors originate from an adult in good health.

The rearrangement links TRBV5-1 to TRBJ2-1; D is perhaps TRBD2 (6 bases). CDR3 length: 13 amino acids. Between the trimmed V and J ends, which lost 1 base and 6 bases, there was a span of 8 bases. Germline V gene data show CDR1 as SGHRS and CDR2 as YFSETQ. Here the CDR3 DNA reads TGCGCCAGCAGCTTGCACGGGGGCAATGAGCAGTTCTTC. Its protein product is CASSLHGGNEQFF.

The rearrangement joins TRBV20-1 to TRBJ2-7; D gene ambiguous. CDR3 length: 11 amino acids. The V gene's germline CDR1 is DFQATT and CDR2 SNEGSKA (reference sequence). V lost 7 bases and J lost 0, with 7 bases in between. For the CDR3, the DNA is TGCAGTGTGAAAGACTCCTACGAGCAGTACTTC. Translated: CSVKDSYEQYF.

The chain links TRBV27 to TRBJ2-7; the D gene is possibly TRBD2 (7 bases). CDR1 is MNHEY, CDR2 SMNVEV, per germline (reference sequence). This CDR3 is 14 amino acids long. Between the trimmed V and J ends, which lost 10 bases and 6 bases, there was a span of 22 bases. Written as DNA, the CDR3 is TGTGCCACCCATCCTAGGGGGGGTTTGGGCGAGCAGTACTTC. This encodes CATHPRGGLGEQYF.

This rearrangement joins TRBV15 to TRBJ1-6, with D uncertain. Germline CDR1 LNHNV, CDR2 YYDKDF (reference sequence). This CDR3 spans 16 amino acids. V lost 0 bases and J lost 10, with 16 bases in between. CDR3 region: CATSRDFAPRGSPLHF. CDR3 DNA: TGTGCCACCAGCAGAGATTTCGCCCCCCGTGGCTCACCCCTCCACTTT.

The V call is TRBV3-1 (or the pseudogene TRBV3-2), the J call TRBJ1-1; D possibly corresponds to TRBD1 (6 bases). The germline V gene encodes CDR1 LGHDT and CDR2 YNNKEL (reference sequence). V lost 7 bases and J lost 1, with 13 bases in between. The length of the CDR3 is 14 residues. CDR3 in amino acids: CASNTWGQNTEAFF. In DNA, the CDR3 is TGTGCCAGCAACACATGGGGGCAGAACACTGAAGCTTTCTTT.

The genes are TRBV6-5 and TRBJ1-3; D remains unclear. Trimming removed 6 bases from V and 0 bases from J, with 9 bases in between. CDR1 and CDR2 (germline): MNHEY, SVGAGI. The CDR3 is 14 amino acids. In DNA form, the CDR3 reads TGTGCCAGCAGCCCCGGCCACTCTGGAAACACCATATATTTT. Translated: CASSPGHSGNTIYF.

This chain uses TRBV5-1 with TRBJ1-4; 8 nucleotides match TRBD1. V lost 6 bases, J lost 4 bases, and 5 bases stayed unmatched. There are 14 residues in the CDR3. Germline V gene sequence: CDR1 SGHRS, CDR2 YFSETQ. CDR3 loop: CASTPGQVNEKLFF. The DNA of the CDR3 is TGCGCCAGCACCCCGGGACAGGTTAATGAAAAACTGTTTTTT. The variable domain in full, completed from reference TRBV5-1 and TRBJ1-4, reads KAGVTQTPRYLIKTRGQQVTLSCSPISGHRSVSWYQQTPGQGLQFLFEYFSETQRNKGNFPGRFSGRQFSNSRSEMNVSTLELGDSALYLCASTPGQVNEKLFFGSGTQLSVL.

V usage is TRBV9 and J usage is TRBJ2-7; 8 positions agree with TRBD2. Germline V gene lookup returns CDR1 SGDLS and CDR2 YYNGEE. The CDR3 totals 15 residues. V lost 2 bases to trimming and J lost 3 bases; unmatched junction nucleotides: 7. CDR3 in DNA: TGTGCCAGCAGCGTTCGGACTAGCACGATCTACGAGCAGTACTTC. It yields the protein CASSVRTSTIYEQYF.

J is TRBJ1-6 and V is TRBV23-1; weak D call: TRBD1 (5 bases). TRBV23-1 is an ORF, and what it does is uncertain. This CDR3 spans 18 amino acids. The V end lost 0 bases, the J end lost 7 bases, and 19 bases lay between the germline ends. CDR3 DNA sequence: TGCGCCAGCAGTCAATCAAAAATCCGGGACTTGGGGAATTCACCCCTCCACTTT. Translation gives CASSQSKIRDLGNSPLHF.

This sequence joins TRBV12-3 or TRBV12-4 and TRBJ2-3, with TRBD2 matching 8 bases. V gave up 6 bases and J gave up 4 bases; unmatched junction bases: 3. This CDR3 is built from 13 residues. The CDR3 nucleotides read TGTGCCAGCAGCCTCGGGAGGGCAGATACGCAGTATTTT. Translation: CASSLGRADTQYF.

This chain links TRBV7-3 with TRBJ1-1, with D tentatively TRBD1 (5 bases). This CDR3 spans 14 amino acids. Germline V gene data show CDR1 as SGHTA and CDR2 as FQGTGA. Trimming left V 3 bases short and J 2 bases short, with 10 bases between. The CDR3 sequence: CASSFGQGNTEAFF. The DNA of the CDR3 is TGTGCCAGCAGCTTCGGACAAGGTAACACTGAAGCTTTCTTT.

This clone was recorded once. J is TRBJ1-5 and V is TRBV27, with D unresolved. CDR1 is MNHEY, CDR2 SMNVEV, per germline (reference sequence). Trimming removed 4 bases at V and 4 bases at J, with 5 bases between. The CDR3 runs to 12 residues. In DNA, the CDR3 is TGTGCCAGCAGTTCCCCTAATCAGCCCCAGCATTTT. Encoded protein: CASSSPNQPQHF.

The chain recombines TRBV5-1 with TRBJ2-7; no firm D call. The CDR3 is 13 residues long. The V gene's germline CDR1 is SGHRS and CDR2 YFSETQ. Trimming removed 0 bases at V and 6 bases at J, with 10 bases between. In nucleotides, the CDR3 is TGCGCCAGCAGCTTGGGACCCACTCCCGAGCAGTACTTC. Translated: CASSLGPTPEQYF. The full variable domain, rest sourced from reference TRBV5-1 and TRBJ2-7, is KAGVTQTPRYLIKTRGQQVTLSCSPISGHRSVSWYQQTPGQGLQFLFEYFSETQRNKGNFPGRFSGRQFSNSRSEMNVSTLELGDSALYLCASSLGPTPEQYFGPGTRLTVT.

The J gene is TRBJ2-2, the V gene TRBV7-9; TRBD2 agrees at 15 bases. This CDR3 region has 18 residues. The ends lost 5 bases at V and 4 bases at J; junction bases unmatched: 8. Germline V gene data show CDR1 as SEHNR and CDR2 as FQNEAQ (reference sequence). The CDR3 here is CASSIGLAGGRVTGELFF. DNA of the CDR3: TGTGCCAGCAGCATCGGACTAGCGGGAGGGAGGGTCACCGGGGAGCTGTTTTTT.

This chain joins TRBV19 and TRBJ2-2; 10 bases are shared with TRBD1. The CDR3 spans 17 residues. The V segment lost 5 bases and the J segment 3 bases; nucleotides outside the gene matches: 9. Germline values: CDR1 LNHDA, CDR2 SQIVND (reference sequence). The chain's CDR3 is CASSASLGTGDTGELFF. CDR3 DNA: TGTGCCAGTAGTGCCTCCCTAGGGACAGGGGACACCGGGGAGCTGTTTTTT.

V is TRBV7-3 and J is TRBJ2-2; TRBD1 matches at 10 bases. The V gene's germline CDR1 is SGHTA and CDR2 FQGTGA. Germline trimming cut 5 bases from V and 7 bases from J; bases unmatched to any gene: 4. The CDR3 length is 14 residues. Here the CDR3 DNA reads TGTGCCAGCAGCGAGGGGACAGGGGACGGGGAGCTGTTTTTT. Protein: CASSEGTGDGELFF.

This clone was seen only once. The chain carries TRBV2 and TRBJ1-1; TRBD1 matches at 9 bases. Germline V gene lookup returns CDR1 SNHLY and CDR2 FYNNEI. The CDR3 sequence is 14 residues long. V lost 7 bases to trimming and J lost 10 bases; unmatched junction nucleotides: 13. CDR3 nucleotide sequence: TGTGCCAGCAAAGGGGGGACAGGGTCGTTGGGAGCTTTCTTT. Residues: CASKGGTGSLGAFF.

The V call is TRBV29-1, the J call TRBJ2-1; 11 nucleotides line up with TRBD2. Germline assignment: CDR1 SQVTM and CDR2 ANQGSEA. The CDR3 has 12 amino acids. This chain's CDR3 is CSTSGGYNEQFF. The DNA of the CDR3 is TGCAGTACTAGCGGGGGCTACAATGAGCAGTTCTTC.

This clone was seen at least ten times. V and J are TRBV7-2 and TRBJ2-7; D is uncertain. Germline loops: CDR1 SGHTA, CDR2 FQGNSA. The CDR3 length is 15 residues. Trimming cost V 5 bases and J 3 bases, with 17 bases left between them. CDR3 bases: TGTGCCAGCAGCGCCTTCGCTGTGGGATTCTACGAGCAGTACTTC. This sequence encodes CASSAFAVGFYEQYF.

This chain joins TRBV6-5 and TRBJ1-4, with a weak D call TRBD1 (5 bases). The CDR3 extends over 13 amino acids. The germline V and J ends were trimmed by 4 bases and 7 bases, with 10 bases remaining between them. CDR1 and CDR2 (germline): MNHEY, SVGAGI. The DNA for the CDR3 is TGTGCCAGCAGTTCACGGGACGGTGAAAAACTGTTTTTT. Protein sequence: CASSSRDGEKLFF.